The present T cell receptor beta chain was sequenced within a study of regulatory T cells in long-lasting Graves disease. Researchers made TCR beta libraries by using iRepertoire HTBI primers and running Arm-PCR on CDR3 regions. TCRdb analysed the multiplex PCR reads with MiXCR anew, one entry per CDR3 protein. Of under 450,000 distinct CDR3 sequences in the sample, approximately 10% were seen once. Germline values: CDR1 SQVTM, CDR2 ANQGSEA. The V end lost 4 bases, the J end lost 0 bases, and 10 bases lay between the germline ends. The CDR3 is 14 amino acids. Time point denoted: newly diagnosed GD, antithyroid drugs for less than 3 months. Extracted RNA from PBMCs served as the source of the TCR library. The same specimen was also included in a second study, on T cells in Graves' hyperthyroidism and ophthalmopathy. That paper notes: Blood also held most thyroid clonotypes expanded beyond 0.001.

The sequencing here drew on peripheral blood mononuclear cells (PBMCs), taken at new diagnosis, from a patient treated with antithyroid drugs. The receptor was isolated from a woman aged 18-29 years with Graves disease. The chain employs TRBV29-1 and TRBJ1-3; D is uncertain. CDR3 sequence: CSVVEDLSGNTIYF. As DNA, the CDR3 is TGCAGCGTTGTTGAGGACCTCTCTGGAAACACCATATATTTT.